What follows are 8 T cell receptor beta chains derived from one specimen sequenced in a study of graft-versus-host responses after intestinal transplantation. Assay: immunoSEQ multiplex PCR; the TCRdb copy retains only in-frame clones and omits some. Here the sample spans tens of thousands of clones, approximately 88% being singletons. For these receptors, no antigen is known. The source material was unstimulated CD4+ T cells sorted from spleen or lymph node cells, sampled before transplant. The receptors shown here come from a human donor who was the organ donor for an intestinal transplant.

CDR3 nucleotide sequence: TGTGCCAGCAGTGAGGGGAGGAACACTGAAGCTTTCTTT. This gives the protein CASSEGRNTEAFF. The chain has TRBV6-1 and TRBJ1-1; D uncertain. Germline values: CDR1 MNHNS, CDR2 SASEGT. Trimming took 3 bases from V and 1 from J, leaving 6 bases between them. The CDR3 spans 13 residues.

The chain has TRBV28 and TRBJ2-2; 7 nucleotides match TRBD2. This CDR3 contains 18 residues. From germline, CDR1 is MDHEN and CDR2 SYDVKM. Unmatched junction bases numbered 14, after V lost 1 base and J lost 6 bases. The CDR3 region is CASSLYPGAGVLSGELFF. The CDR3 bases are TGTGCCAGCAGTTTATACCCCGGCGCGGGAGTTCTCTCCGGGGAGCTGTTTTTT.

The chain joins TRBV28 to TRBJ1-2; D remains unclear. V was pared by 7 bases and J by 4 bases, with 16 bases between. CDR1 MDHEN and CDR2 SYDVKM come from the germline V gene. CDR3 size: 14 residues. The CDR3: CASNSPTLSYGYTF. The DNA of the CDR3 is TGTGCCAGCAATTCTCCTACCCTTAGCTATGGCTACACCTTC.

The rearrangement links TRBV7-6 to TRBJ2-3; D uncertain. Germline lookup yields CDR1 SGHVS and CDR2 FNYEAQ. The CDR3 has 12 residues. Trimming removed 8 bases at V and 11 bases at J, with 17 bases between. The CDR3, as DNA: TGTGCCAGCGCCCCAGATTCTTCTGAGCAGTATTTT. Its translation: CASAPDSSEQYF.

V and J are TRBV10-3 and TRBJ2-1; 11 positions agree with TRBD1. CDR1 is ENHRY, CDR2 SYGVKD, per germline. J was trimmed by 7 bases and V by 9 bases; bases with no gene match: 17. The CDR3 contains 17 residues. Written as DNA, the CDR3 is TGTGCCATTTTTGACGGACAGGGGGCGTCGGCGACGAATGAGCAGTTCTTC. Protein product: CAIFDGQGASATNEQFF.

The chain employs TRBV7-6 and TRBJ2-3; the match to TRBD2 covers 9 bases. The length of the CDR3 is 17 residues. Germline CDR1 and CDR2: SGHVS and FNYEAQ. J gave up 2 bases and V 2 bases, and 8 bases lay outside the gene matches. This CDR3 is CASSLPLAGVITDTQYF. The CDR3 DNA is TGTGCCAGCAGCTTACCCTTAGCGGGAGTGATCACAGATACGCAGTATTTT.

The V call is TRBV6-1, the J call TRBJ1-4; D may be TRBD1 (6 bases). This CDR3 is 15 amino acids long. The V and J ends lost 8 bases and 5 bases respectively, with 18 bases between them. The germline V gene encodes CDR1 MNHNS and CDR2 SASEGT. CDR3 protein: CASEGRGPPNEKLFF. In DNA, the CDR3 is TGTGCCAGCGAAGGCAGGGGCCCCCCAAATGAAAAACTGTTTTTT.

The chain is built from TRBV2 and TRBJ1-2, with D tentatively TRBD1 (5 bases). This CDR3 is built from 14 residues. Trimming removed 6 bases at V and 4 bases at J, with 15 bases between. Germline lookup yields CDR1 SNHLY and CDR2 FYNNEI. The CDR3 region has the DNA TGTGCCAGCAGGCGGGGGTGGGAAGGCTATGGCTACACCTTC. Its translation is CASRRGWEGYGYTF.